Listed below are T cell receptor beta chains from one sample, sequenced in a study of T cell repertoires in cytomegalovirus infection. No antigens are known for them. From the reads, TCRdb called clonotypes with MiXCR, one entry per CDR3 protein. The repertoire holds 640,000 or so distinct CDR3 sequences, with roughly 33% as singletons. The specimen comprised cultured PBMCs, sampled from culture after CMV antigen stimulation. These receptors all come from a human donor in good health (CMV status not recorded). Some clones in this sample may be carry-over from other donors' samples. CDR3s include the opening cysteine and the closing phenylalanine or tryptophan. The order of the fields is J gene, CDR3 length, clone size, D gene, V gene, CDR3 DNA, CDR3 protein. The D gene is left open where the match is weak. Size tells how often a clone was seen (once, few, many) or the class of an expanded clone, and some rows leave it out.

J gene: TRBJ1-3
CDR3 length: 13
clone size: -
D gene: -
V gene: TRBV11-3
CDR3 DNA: TGTGCCAGCAGCCGGGACGCAGGAAACACCATATATTTT
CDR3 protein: CASSRDAGNTIYF

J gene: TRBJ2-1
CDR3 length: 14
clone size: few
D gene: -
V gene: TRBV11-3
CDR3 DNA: TGTGCCAGCAGCCCGGGACCCCTCTACAATGAGCAGTTCTTC
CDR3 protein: CASSPGPLYNEQFF

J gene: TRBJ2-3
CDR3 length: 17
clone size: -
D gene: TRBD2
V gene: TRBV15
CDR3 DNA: TGTGCCACCAGCAGAGATGGCCCGGGACTAGTGGGAGATACGCAGTATTTT
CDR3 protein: CATSRDGPGLVGDTQYF

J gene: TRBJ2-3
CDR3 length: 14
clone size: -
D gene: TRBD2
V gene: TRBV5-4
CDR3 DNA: TGTGCCAGTCTACTAGCGGGAGGTTCAGATACGCAGTATTTT
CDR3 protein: CASLLAGGSDTQYF

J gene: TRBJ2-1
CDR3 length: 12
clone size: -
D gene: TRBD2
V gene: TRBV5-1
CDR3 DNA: TGCGCCAGCAATGAGGGGGCGGGAGGGCCGTTCTTC
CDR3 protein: CASNEGAGGPFF

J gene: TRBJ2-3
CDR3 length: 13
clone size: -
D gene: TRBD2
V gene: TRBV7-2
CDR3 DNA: TGTGCCAGCAGCTTCGGCGGGAGGGCCGCGCAGTATTTT
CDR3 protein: CASSFGGRAAQYF

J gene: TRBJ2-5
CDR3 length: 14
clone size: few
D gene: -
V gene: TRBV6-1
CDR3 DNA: TGTGCCAGCAGTGAATGGGCCGTCCAAGAGACCCAGTACTTC
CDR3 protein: CASSEWAVQETQYF

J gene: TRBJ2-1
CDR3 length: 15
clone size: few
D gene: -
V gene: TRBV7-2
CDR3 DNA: TGTGCCAGCAATTCAGGGGCGGTGGAATACAATGAGCAGTTCTTC
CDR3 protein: CASNSGAVEYNEQFF

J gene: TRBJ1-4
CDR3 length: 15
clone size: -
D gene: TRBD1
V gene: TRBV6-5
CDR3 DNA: TGTGCCAGCAGGAGCCGGGACAGCCCTAATGAAAAACTGTTTTTT
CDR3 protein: CASRSRDSPNEKLFF

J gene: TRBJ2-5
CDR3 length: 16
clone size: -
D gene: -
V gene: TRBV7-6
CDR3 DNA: TGTGCCAGCAGCTTGTTTAGCGGCCCCCGTGGGGAGACCCAGTACTTC
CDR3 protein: CASSLFSGPRGETQYF

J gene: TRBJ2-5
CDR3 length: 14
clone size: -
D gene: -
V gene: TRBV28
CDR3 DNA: TGTGCCAGCAGTCCGTATACAGCGGTGGAGACCCAGTACTTC
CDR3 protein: CASSPYTAVETQYF

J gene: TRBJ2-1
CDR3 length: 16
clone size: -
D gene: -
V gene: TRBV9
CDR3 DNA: TGTGCCAGCAGCGTAGCCGGGGTTGCGAGTTACAATGAGCAGTTCTTC
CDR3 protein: CASSVAGVASYNEQFF

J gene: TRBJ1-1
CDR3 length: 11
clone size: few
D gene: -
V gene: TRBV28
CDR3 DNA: TGTGCCATCGACTCCGGCGCTGAAGCTTTCTTT
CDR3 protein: CAIDSGAEAFF

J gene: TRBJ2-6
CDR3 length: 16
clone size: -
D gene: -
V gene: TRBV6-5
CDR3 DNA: TGTGCCAGCAGTTACTCGTTCAGTTCCGGGGCCAACGTCCTGACTTTC
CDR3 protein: CASSYSFSSGANVLTF

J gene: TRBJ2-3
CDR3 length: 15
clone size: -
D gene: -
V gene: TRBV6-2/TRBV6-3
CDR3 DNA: TGTGCCAGCAGTTACTTCGAGAGGGCCACAGATACGCAGTATTTT
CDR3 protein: CASSYFERATDTQYF

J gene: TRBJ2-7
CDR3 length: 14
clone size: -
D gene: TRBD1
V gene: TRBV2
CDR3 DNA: TGTGCCAGCAGGCTGACAGGGACACCGGGCGAGCAGTACTTC
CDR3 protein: CASRLTGTPGEQYF

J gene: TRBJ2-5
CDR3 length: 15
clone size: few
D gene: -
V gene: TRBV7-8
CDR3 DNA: TGTGCCAGCAGCGCCACCCGAGGGTTCGGAGAGACCCAGTACTTC
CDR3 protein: CASSATRGFGETQYF

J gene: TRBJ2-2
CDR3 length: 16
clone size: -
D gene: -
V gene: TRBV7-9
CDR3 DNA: TGTGCCAGCAGCCCCCCTTCGGGACTCCGGACCGGGGAGCTGTTTTTT
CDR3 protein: CASSPPSGLRTGELFF

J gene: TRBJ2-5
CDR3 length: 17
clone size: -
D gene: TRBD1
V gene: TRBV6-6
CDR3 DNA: TGTGCCAGCACCCACGACCCGGGACAGACCTACCAAGAGACCCAGTACTTC
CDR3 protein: CASTHDPGQTYQETQYF

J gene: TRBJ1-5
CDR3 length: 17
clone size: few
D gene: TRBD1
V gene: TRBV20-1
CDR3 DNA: TGCAGTGCTACCCCGGGACAGGGCCTTGGTGGCAATCAGCCCCAGCATTTT
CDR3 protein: CSATPGQGLGGNQPQHF

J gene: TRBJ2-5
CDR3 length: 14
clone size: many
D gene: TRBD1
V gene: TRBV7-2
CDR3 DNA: TGTGCCAGCAGCTTGAACAGGGGAGAAGAGACCCAGTACTTC
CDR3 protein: CASSLNRGEETQYF

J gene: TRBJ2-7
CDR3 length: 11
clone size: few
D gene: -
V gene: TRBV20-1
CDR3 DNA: TGCAGTGCTAGACGGGACTACGAGCAGTACTTC
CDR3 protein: CSARRDYEQYF

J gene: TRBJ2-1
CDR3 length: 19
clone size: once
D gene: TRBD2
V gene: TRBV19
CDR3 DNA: TGTGCCAGTAGTATAGATCCGCCGCGTAGCGGGGGGGCTTACAATGAGCAGTTCTTC
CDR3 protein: CASSIDPPRSGGAYNEQFF

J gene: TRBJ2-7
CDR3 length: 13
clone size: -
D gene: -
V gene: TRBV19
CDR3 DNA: TGTGCCAGTAGTATGGGGGAATCCTACGAGCAGTACTTC
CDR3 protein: CASSMGESYEQYF

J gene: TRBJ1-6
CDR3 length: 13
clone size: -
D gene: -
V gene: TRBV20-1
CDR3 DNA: TGCAGTGCTAGAGGGCAGGACTTTTCACCCCTCCACTTT
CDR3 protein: CSARGQDFSPLHF

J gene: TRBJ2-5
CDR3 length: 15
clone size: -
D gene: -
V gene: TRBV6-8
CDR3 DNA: TGTGCCAGCAGTTCCAACGGGAGACGGCAAGAGACCCAGTACTTC
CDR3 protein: CASSSNGRRQETQYF

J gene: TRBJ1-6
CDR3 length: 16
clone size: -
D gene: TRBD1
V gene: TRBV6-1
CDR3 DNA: TGTGCCAGCAGTGGTTACGGGACAGCGTCAAATTCACCCCTCCACTTT
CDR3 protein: CASSGYGTASNSPLHF

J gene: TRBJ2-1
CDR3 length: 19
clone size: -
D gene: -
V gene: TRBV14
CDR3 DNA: TGTGCCAGCAGCCAAGACCCAAGGAAAAGATATAGCTCCTACAATGAGCAGTTCTTC
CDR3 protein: CASSQDPRKRYSSYNEQFF

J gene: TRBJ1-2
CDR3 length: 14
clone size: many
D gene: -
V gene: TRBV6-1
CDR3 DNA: TGTGCCAGCAGTATACAGGGAACTCTAGAAGGCTACACCTTC
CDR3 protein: CASSIQGTLEGYTF

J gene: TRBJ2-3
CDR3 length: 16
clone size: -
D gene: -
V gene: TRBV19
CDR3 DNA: TGTGCCAGTAGTATCCCAAGCCTCCTCTTCACAGATACGCAGTATTTT
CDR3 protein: CASSIPSLLFTDTQYF

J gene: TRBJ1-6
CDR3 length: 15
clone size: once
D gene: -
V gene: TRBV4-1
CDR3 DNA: TGCGCCAGCAGCCAAGGCTCTTGGAGTAATTCACCCCTCCACTTT
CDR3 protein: CASSQGSWSNSPLHF

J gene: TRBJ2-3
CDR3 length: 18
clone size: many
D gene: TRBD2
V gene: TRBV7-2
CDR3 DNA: TGTGCCAGCAGCTTAGCGCCAGCTAGCGGGGGGGCTGCAGATACGCAGTATTTT
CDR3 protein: CASSLAPASGGAADTQYF

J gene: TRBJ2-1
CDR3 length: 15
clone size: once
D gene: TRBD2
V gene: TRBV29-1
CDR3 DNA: TGCAGCGTTGGGTCGGTGGGGAGGGCCATTTATGAGCAGTTCTTC
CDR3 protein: CSVGSVGRAIYEQFF

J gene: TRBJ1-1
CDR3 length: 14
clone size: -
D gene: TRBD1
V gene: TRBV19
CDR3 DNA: TGTGCCAGTGGATGGACAGGGAGGAACACTGAAGCTTTCTTT
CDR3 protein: CASGWTGRNTEAFF

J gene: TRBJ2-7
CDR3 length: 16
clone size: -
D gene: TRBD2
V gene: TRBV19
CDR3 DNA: TGTGCCAGTGTGGGGTCTAGCGGGAGTATCGCCTACGAGCAGTACTTC
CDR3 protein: CASVGSSGSIAYEQYF

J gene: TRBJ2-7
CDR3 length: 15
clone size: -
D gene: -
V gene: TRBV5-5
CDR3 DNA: TGTGCCAGCAGCTTGGAATCAGTGGCAGCCGTCGAGCAGTACTTC
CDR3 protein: CASSLESVAAVEQYF

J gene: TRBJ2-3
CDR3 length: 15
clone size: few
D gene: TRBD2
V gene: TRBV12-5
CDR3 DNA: TGTGCTAGTGGTTCCCTCAGCGGGGCCCAGGTGGCGCAGTATTTT
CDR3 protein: CASGSLSGAQVAQYF

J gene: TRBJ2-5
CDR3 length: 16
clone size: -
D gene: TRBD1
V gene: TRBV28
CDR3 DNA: TGTGCCAGCAGTTTATCTAGGGACAGGGTACAAGAGACCCAGTACTTC
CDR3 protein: CASSLSRDRVQETQYF

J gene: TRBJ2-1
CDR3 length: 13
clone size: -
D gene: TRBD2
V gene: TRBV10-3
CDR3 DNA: TGTGCCTCCGGGGGGGACTCACAAAATGAGCAGTTCTTC
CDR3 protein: CASGGDSQNEQFF

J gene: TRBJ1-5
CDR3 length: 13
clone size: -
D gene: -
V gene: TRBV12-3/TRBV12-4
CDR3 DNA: TGTGCCAGCAGGGCAGACATTTGGCAGCCCCAGCATTTT
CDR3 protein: CASRADIWQPQHF

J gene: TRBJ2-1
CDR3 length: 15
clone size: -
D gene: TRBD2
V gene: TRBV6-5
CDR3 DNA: TGTGCCAGCAGTTACTCGGTCGGGGGGTCGGATGAGCAGTTCTTC
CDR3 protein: CASSYSVGGSDEQFF

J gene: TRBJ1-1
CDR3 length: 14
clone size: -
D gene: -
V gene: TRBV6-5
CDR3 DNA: TGTGCCAGCAGCTCCATCAGGGATGGCACTGAAGCTTTCTTT
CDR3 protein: CASSSIRDGTEAFF

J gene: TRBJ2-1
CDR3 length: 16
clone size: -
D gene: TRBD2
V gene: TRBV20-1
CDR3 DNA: TGCAGTGCTAGAGCACCGGGACTAGCGGGAAGGGGCGAGCAGTTCTTC
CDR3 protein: CSARAPGLAGRGEQFF

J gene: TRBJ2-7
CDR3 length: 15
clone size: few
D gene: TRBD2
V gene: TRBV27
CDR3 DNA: TGTGCCAGCAGCCCCCTTAGCGGGAGTTCCTACGAGCAGTACTTC
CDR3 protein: CASSPLSGSSYEQYF

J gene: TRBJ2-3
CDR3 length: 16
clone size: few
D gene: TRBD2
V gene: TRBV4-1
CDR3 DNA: TGCGCCAGCAGCCCTTCGGCGGGGGGCAGTGCAGATACGCAGTATTTT
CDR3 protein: CASSPSAGGSADTQYF

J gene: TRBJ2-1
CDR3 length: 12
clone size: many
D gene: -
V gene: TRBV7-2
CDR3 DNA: TGTGCCAGCAGCTCCCCGGGAAATGAGCAGTTCTTC
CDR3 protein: CASSSPGNEQFF

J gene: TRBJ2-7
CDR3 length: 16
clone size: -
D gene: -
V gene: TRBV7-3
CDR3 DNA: TGTGCCAGCAGCCCAGCCGCCCACAGGGATCAGTACGAGCAGTACTTC
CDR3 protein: CASSPAAHRDQYEQYF

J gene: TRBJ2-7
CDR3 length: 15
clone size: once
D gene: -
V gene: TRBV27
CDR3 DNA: TGTGCCAGCAGTATAGTACAGGGAAACTCCTACGAGCAGTACTTC
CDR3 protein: CASSIVQGNSYEQYF

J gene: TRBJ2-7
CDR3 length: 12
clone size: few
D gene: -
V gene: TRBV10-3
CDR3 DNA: TGTGCCACCATAGACGGAAACTACGAGCAGTACTTC
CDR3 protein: CATIDGNYEQYF

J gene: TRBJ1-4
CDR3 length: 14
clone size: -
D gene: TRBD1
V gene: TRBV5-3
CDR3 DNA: TGTGCCAGCAGCCACGGGACAGGGGGTGAAAAACTGTTTTTT
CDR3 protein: CASSHGTGGEKLFF

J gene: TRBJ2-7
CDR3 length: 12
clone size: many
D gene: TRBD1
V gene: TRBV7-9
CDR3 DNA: TGTGCCAGCAGCCCTACAGGGGACGAGCAGTACTTC
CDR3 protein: CASSPTGDEQYF

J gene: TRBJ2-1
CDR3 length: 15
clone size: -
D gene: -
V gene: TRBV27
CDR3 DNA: TGTGCCAGCAGTTTGCGGCTAGGGTTATACAATGAGCAGTTCTTC
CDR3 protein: CASSLRLGLYNEQFF

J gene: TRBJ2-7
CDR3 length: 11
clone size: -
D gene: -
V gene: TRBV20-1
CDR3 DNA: TGCAGTGCTAGACGGGCGGACGAGCAGTACTTC
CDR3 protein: CSARRADEQYF

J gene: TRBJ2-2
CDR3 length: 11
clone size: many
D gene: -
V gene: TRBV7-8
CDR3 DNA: TGTGCCAGCAAGGGGATCGGGGAGCTGTTTTTT
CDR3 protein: CASKGIGELFF

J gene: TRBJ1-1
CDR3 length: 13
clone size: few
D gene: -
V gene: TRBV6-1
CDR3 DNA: TGTGCCAGCAGTGAAGGAGGTGACACTGAAGCTTTCTTT
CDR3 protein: CASSEGGDTEAFF

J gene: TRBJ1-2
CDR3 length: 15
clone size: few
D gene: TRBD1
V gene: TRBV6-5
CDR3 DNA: TGTGCCAGCAGTTATTACGACAGGGAGGCATATGGCTACACCTTC
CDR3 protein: CASSYYDREAYGYTF

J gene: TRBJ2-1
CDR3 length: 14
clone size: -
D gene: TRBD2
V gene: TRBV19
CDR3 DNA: TGTGCCAGTACCCCAGCGGGATCCTACAATGAGCAGTTCTTC
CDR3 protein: CASTPAGSYNEQFF